Detailed here is one T cell receptor (beta chain). Alongside a J-beta primer mix, a sample-barcoded 5' primer served in a second PCR lasting about 7 to 11 cycles. The template-switch adaptor, which had 12 random nucleotides, put a tag on each cDNA molecule. TCRdb recomputed calls from the 5' RACE reads with MiXCR, one row per CDR3 protein. The sample has about 800,000 distinct CDR3 sequences; around half are singletons. The data derive from a study of blood T cells in healthy people across ages. The length of the CDR3 is 15 residues. Germline V gives CDR1 SGHDN, CDR2 FVKESK. Trimming shortened V by 4 bases and J by 7 bases, and 14 bases separated the two germline ends.

This sequence originates from a man older than 75 in good health. The V gene is TRBV14, the J gene TRBJ1-6, with D possibly matching TRBD1 (5 bases). Sequenced: blood. The CDR3 region is CASSLRVSLNSPLHF. CDR3 DNA sequence: TGTGCCAGCAGCCTCAGGGTTTCCCTGAATTCACCCCTCCACTTT.